A single TCR beta chain is shown here with its context. This sample was included in a study of blood T cell repertoires in COVID-19. V shed 6 bases, J shed 2 bases, and the junction held 0 bases outside the gene matches. The CDR3 runs to 13 residues. Per the germline V gene, CDR1 is WSHSY and CDR2 is SAAADI. The repertoire was sequenced with immunoSEQ multiplex PCR; TCRdb's copy has only in-frame clones and lacks some. The sample consists of 90,000 to 140,000 clones, 81% of them appearing once. Specimen: peripheral blood. This receptor was identified in a man older than 75 with acute or convalescent COVID-19. The chain couples TRBV10-2 to TRBJ1-3; 8 bases are shared with TRBD1. The CDR3: CASRDRAGNTIYF. CDR3 bases: TGCGCCAGCAGGGACAGGGCTGGAAACACCATATATTTT.